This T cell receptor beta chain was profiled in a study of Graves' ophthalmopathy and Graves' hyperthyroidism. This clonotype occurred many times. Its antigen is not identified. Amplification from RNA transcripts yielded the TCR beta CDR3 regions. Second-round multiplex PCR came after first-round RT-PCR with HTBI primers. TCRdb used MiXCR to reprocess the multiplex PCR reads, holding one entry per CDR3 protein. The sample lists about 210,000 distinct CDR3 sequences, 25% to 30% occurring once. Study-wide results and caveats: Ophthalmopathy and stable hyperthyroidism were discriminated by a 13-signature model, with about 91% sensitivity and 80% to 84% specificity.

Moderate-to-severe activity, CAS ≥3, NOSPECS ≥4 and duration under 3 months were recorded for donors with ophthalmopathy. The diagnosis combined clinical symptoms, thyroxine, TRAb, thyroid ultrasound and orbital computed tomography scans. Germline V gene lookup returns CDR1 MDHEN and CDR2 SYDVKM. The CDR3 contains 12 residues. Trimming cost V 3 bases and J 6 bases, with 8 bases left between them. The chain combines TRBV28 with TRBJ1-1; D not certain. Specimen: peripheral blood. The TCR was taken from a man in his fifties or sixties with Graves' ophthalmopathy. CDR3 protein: CASSFSFAEAFF. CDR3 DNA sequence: TGTGCCAGCAGTTTTTCTTTCGCTGAAGCTTTCTTT.